The clone carrying this T cell receptor beta chain was detected many times. As yet, its antigen is unknown. Read coverage stops 3 residues before the CDR3 terminus; the germline J gene supplies the remainder. V lost 4 bases, J lost 6 bases, and 9 bases lay in between. The CDR3 loop spans 13 amino acids. The sample is drawn from a study of T cell clonality in common variable immunodeficiency. Here immunoSEQ multiplex PCR was the method, and the copy in TCRdb shows in-frame clones only, minus some. This sample carries some 64,000 clones, none of them present only once. Study-level findings and limits: CVID subjects showed higher TCRbeta clonality than healthy controls.

The gene calls are TRBV12-3 or TRBV12-4 and TRBJ2-2, with a weak D call TRBD1 (5 bases). The sequenced sample was peripheral blood mononuclear cells. The origin of this receptor is a person aged 18-69 years in good health. The CDR3 bases that were read are TGTGCCAGCAGTTCCGACAGTCCCGGGGAG. Translation: CASSSDSPGE. From start to end, the CDR3 is CASSSDSPGELFF.